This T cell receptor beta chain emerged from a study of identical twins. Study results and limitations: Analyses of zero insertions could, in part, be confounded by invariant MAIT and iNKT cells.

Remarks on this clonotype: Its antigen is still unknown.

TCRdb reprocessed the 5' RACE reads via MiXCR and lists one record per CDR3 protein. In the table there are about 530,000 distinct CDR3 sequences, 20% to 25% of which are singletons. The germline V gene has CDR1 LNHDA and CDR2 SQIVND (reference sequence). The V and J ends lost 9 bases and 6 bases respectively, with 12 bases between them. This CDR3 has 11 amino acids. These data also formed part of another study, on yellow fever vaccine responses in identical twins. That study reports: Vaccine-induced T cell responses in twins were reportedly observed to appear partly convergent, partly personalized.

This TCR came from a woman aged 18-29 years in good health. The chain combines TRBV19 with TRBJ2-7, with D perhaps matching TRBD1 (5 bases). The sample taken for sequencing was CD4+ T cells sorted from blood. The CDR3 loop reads CASLDTFEQYV. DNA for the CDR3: TGTGCCAGCCTGGACACCTTCGAGCAGTACGTC.